The clone carrying this T cell receptor beta chain was detected only a few times. Antigen specificity is unknown. These data belong to a study of T cells in Graves' hyperthyroidism and ophthalmopathy. The wider study: Peripheral blood was drawn at first diagnosis, prior to all treatment.

Amplified regions were TCR beta CDR3 sequences from RNA transcripts. The HTBI set primed first-round TCR CDR3 RT-PCR. TCRdb independently ran MiXCR on the multiplex PCR reads; one entry per CDR3 protein. The sample includes nearly 750,000 distinct CDR3 sequences, over 35% of them seen just once. The CDR3 extends over 17 amino acids. The ends were cut back, 0 bases at V and 0 bases at J, with 9 bases in the middle. Germline V gene lookup returns CDR1 MGHRA and CDR2 YSYEKL. Study findings and constraints: Ophthalmopathy was identified by the model a median approximately 6.9 months ahead of onset. Researchers found most expanded thyroid clonotypes above 0.001 in blood as well.

Thyroid ultrasound and orbital computed tomography, with clinical symptoms and serum thyroxine and TRAb, informed diagnoses. The chain recombines TRBV4-1 with TRBJ1-6; unclear D gene. This receptor was obtained from a woman aged 40 to 50 with Graves' hyperthyroidism. The material sequenced was blood. In DNA form, the CDR3 reads TGCGCCAGCAGCCAAGATCTTATGAGCTCCTATAATTCACCCCTCCACTTT. Amino acids: CASSQDLMSSYNSPLHF.